This T cell receptor beta chain was sequenced for a study of OX40 agonist ivuxolimab in advanced cancers. The CDR3 loop spans 13 amino acids. In germline, CDR1 is MNHEY, CDR2 SVGAGI. V gave up 7 bases and J gave up 0 bases, with 10 bases separating them. Repertoires were generated with immunoSEQ multiplex PCR, while TCRdb's copy carries only in-frame clones and drops some. The profile shows around 64,000 clones, roughly nine tenths of them singletons. The TCR originated in an adult with an advanced solid tumor such as melanoma, head and neck, liver or kidney cancer. The material sequenced was CD4+ or CD8+ T cells sorted from blood, taken in a trial of the OX40 agonist ivuxolimab. The V call is TRBV6-5, the J call TRBJ2-7, with D perhaps matching TRBD1 (5 bases). The CDR3 spells CASTGDSSYEQYF. The DNA of the CDR3 is TGTGCCAGCACCGGAGACAGCTCCTACGAGCAGTACTTC.